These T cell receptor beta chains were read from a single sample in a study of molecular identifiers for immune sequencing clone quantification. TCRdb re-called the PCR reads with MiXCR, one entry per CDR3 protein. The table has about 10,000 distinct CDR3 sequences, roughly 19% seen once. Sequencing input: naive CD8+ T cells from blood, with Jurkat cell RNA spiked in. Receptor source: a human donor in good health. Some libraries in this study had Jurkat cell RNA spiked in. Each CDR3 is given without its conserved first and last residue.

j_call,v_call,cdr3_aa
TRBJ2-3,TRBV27,ASSLEVSSTDTQY
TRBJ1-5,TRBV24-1,ATSVGGIGNQPQH
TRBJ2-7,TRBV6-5,ASSYSRGGGLEQY
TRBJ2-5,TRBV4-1,ASSQGIFLAGGPERARETQY
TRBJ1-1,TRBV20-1,GELRGTEAF
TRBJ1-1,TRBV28,ASSAVVNTEAF
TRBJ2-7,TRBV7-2,ASSQGVSYEQY
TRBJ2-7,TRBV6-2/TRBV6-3,ASSWTRSGEQY
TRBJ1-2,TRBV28,ASRFRQAINYGYT
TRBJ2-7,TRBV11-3,ASSSREWTSAYEQY
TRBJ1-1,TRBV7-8,ASSPWGNTEAF
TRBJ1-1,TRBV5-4,ASSLSQGGPFNEAF
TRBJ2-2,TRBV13,ASSLEGLVKSGELF
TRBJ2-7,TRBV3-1,ASSQDIARTYEQY
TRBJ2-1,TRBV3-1,ASGPSGTSSDEQF
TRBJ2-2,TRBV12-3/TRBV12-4,ASSFEGAGELF
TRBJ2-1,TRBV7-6,ASSLGYGEGLYEQF
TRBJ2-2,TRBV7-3,ASSLGFPNTGELF
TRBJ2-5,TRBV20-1,SARSGLAQETQY
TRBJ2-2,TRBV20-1,SGRGTGGITGELF
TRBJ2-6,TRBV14,ASSQGGSGANVLT
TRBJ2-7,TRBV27,ASSLLAGYEQY
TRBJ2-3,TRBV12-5,ASAYDPPGDTQY
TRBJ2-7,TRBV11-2,ASSPGGYEQY
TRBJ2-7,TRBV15,ATSILDGGYEQY
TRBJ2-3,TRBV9,ASSATGTSTDTQY
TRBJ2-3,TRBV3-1,ASSGGQGFTDTQY
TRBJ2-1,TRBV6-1,ASSVLDRGQDEQF